These 29 T cell receptor beta chains were sequenced from one sample in a study. TCRdb called the RT-PCR reads again in MiXCR, with one record for every CDR3 protein. This table has almost 700,000 distinct CDR3 sequences, about 14% appearing once. Material for sequencing was memory CD4+ T cells from blood. The receptors originated from a female donor in good health, serving as a healthy control.

This chain uses TRBV2 with TRBJ1-2; TRBD1 might be the D (6 bases). Trimming removed 5 bases from V and 3 bases from J, with 10 bases in between. Germline lookup yields CDR1 SNHLY and CDR2 FYNNEI. CDR3 size: 13 residues. The CDR3 here is CASSPRQDYGYTF. DNA of the CDR3: TGTGCCAGCAGTCCGCGACAGGACTATGGCTACACCTTC.

This clonotype was picked up a small number of times. The chain's CDR3 is CASSLYGTGLYEQYF. As DNA, the CDR3 is TGTGCCAGCAGCTTGTACGGAACCGGTCTCTACGAGCAGTACTTC. The V gene is TRBV7-2, the J gene TRBJ2-7; D remains ambiguous. The germline V and J ends were trimmed by 3 bases and 3 bases, with 15 bases remaining between them. The CDR3 length is 15 residues. In germline, CDR1 is SGHTA, CDR2 FQGNSA.

This rearrangement joins TRBV7-9 to TRBJ1-1; D call uncertain. The length of the CDR3 is 14 residues. Trimming took off 2 bases at V and 0 bases at J, with 7 bases between the two ends. The germline gives CDR1 SEHNR, CDR2 FQNEAQ (reference sequence). CDR3 sequence (DNA): TGTGCCAGCAGCTTACAGGAGGTGAACACTGAAGCTTTCTTT. Translating it yields CASSLQEVNTEAFF.

This clonotype was detected a few times. This chain joins TRBV12-3 or TRBV12-4 and TRBJ1-2, with TRBD1 as a possible D gene (5 bases). V dropped 3 bases and J dropped 1 base, with 15 bases sitting between them. This CDR3 has 16 residues. The chain's CDR3 is CASSLTVSSFNYGYTF. In DNA, the CDR3 is TGTGCCAGCAGTTTGACAGTCAGTTCCTTTAACTATGGCTACACCTTC.

A single count supports this clonotype. CDR3 sequence reads: CASSRLRGRGQPEAFF. Here the CDR3 DNA reads TGTGCCAGCAGCCGGCTCAGGGGGCGTGGGCAGCCTGAAGCTTTCTTT. The V gene is TRBV28, the J gene TRBJ1-1, with 8 bases fitting TRBD1. This CDR3 is 16 amino acids long. CDR1 and CDR2 (germline): MDHEN, SYDVKM. The ends lost 6 bases at V and 6 bases at J; junction bases unmatched: 15.

This clonotype was seen at least ten times. The chain is built from TRBV29-1 and TRBJ1-1; possibly TRBD1 for D (5 bases). The CDR3 is 11 amino acids. Germline CDR1 SQVTM, CDR2 ANQGSEA. The V gene lost 2 bases and the J gene lost 7 bases, with 8 bases spanning the gap. The CDR3 nucleotides are TGCAGCGTTGAACAGACAGTTGAAGCTTTCTTT. This translates into CSVEQTVEAFF.

A few counts support this clonotype. This chain joins TRBV20-1 and TRBJ1-1, with TRBD1 as a possible D gene (5 bases). V was cut by 6 bases and J by 11 bases, with 16 bases left in between. Germline-derived CDR1 and CDR2 are DFQATT and SNEGSKA (reference sequence). This CDR3 comprises 11 residues. The CDR3 here is CSAKGLRDAFF. The CDR3 region has the DNA TGCAGTGCCAAGGGTCTCCGGGACGCTTTCTTT.

This rearrangement joins TRBV6-2 or TRBV6-3 to TRBJ1-1; TRBD1 is a possible D gene (5 bases). The length of the CDR3 is 14 residues. The germline V gene has CDR1 MNHEY and CDR2 SVGEGT. Trimming took 4 bases from V and 3 from J, leaving 12 bases between them. As DNA, the CDR3 is TGTGCCAGCAGTTTTAACAGGCGTTACACTGAAGCTTTCTTT. This gives the protein CASSFNRRYTEAFF.

This clonotype was observed at least ten times. The chain recombines TRBV5-5 with TRBJ2-2; 8 bases fit TRBD1. Germline V gives CDR1 SGHKS, CDR2 YYEKEE (reference sequence). Trimming took 4 bases from V and 4 from J; bases not matched to a gene: 9. CDR3 size: 16 residues. CDR3 in DNA: TGTGCCAGCAGCGGGCGGACAGGGACGAGCACCGGGGAGCTGTTTTTT. Protein sequence: CASSGRTGTSTGELFF. The entire variable domain, with the rest obtained from reference TRBV5-5 and TRBJ2-2, is as follows: DAGVTQSPTHLIKTRGQQVTLRCSPISGHKSVSWYQQVLGQGPQFIFQYYEKEERGRGNFPDRFSARQFPNYSSELNVNALLLGDSALYLCASSGRTGTSTGELFFGEGSRLTVL.

There are many counts of this clonotype. The chain combines TRBV18 with TRBJ2-7; D gene ambiguous. This CDR3 has 12 residues. Trimming stripped 2 bases from V and 4 bases from J, with 6 bases between. Germline CDR1 reads KGHSH; CDR2 reads LQKENI. The CDR3 loop reads CASSPLEYEQYF. As DNA, the CDR3 is TGTGCCAGCTCACCATTAGAGTACGAGCAGTACTTC. Full variable domain (missing parts from reference TRBV18 and TRBJ2-7): NAGVMQNPRHLVRRRGQEARLRCSPMKGHSHVYWYRQLPEEGLKFMVYLQKENIIDESGMPKERFSAEFPKEGPSILRIQQVVRGDSAAYFCASSPLEYEQYFGPGTRLTVT.

This clonotype was counted at least ten times. The chain joins TRBV7-8 to TRBJ2-5; D could derive from TRBD1 or TRBD2 (5 bases each). CDR1 is SGHVS and CDR2 is FQNEAQ in the germline V gene. Trimming pared 5 bases from V and 1 base from J, leaving 14 bases between. This CDR3 region has 15 residues. CDR3 amino acids: CASSPGRGSQETQYF. The CDR3, as DNA: TGTGCCAGCAGCCCAGGCCGGGGCAGCCAAGAGACCCAGTACTTC.

The sample holds a few counts of this clonotype. The chain recombines TRBV2 with TRBJ1-5; no clear D gene. The length of the CDR3 is 14 residues. Germline-derived CDR1 and CDR2 are SNHLY and FYNNEI. Trimming pared 1 base from V and 7 bases from J, leaving 11 bases between. The CDR3 region has the DNA TGTGCCAGCAGTGAAGGGCCGAGAGGGCAGCCCCAGCATTTT. This codes for CASSEGPRGQPQHF.

The chain couples TRBV6-1 to TRBJ2-5; D is possibly TRBD2 (6 bases). CDR1 is MNHNS, CDR2 SASEGT, per germline. This CDR3 comprises 14 residues. V lost 4 bases and J lost 5, with 14 bases in between. For the CDR3, the DNA is TGTGCCAGCAGTGGGCTAGCGATCCGCGAGACCCAGTACTTC. It yields the protein CASSGLAIRETQYF.

At least ten counts were recorded for this clonotype. The rearrangement uses TRBV12-3 or TRBV12-4 and TRBJ2-1; 8 nucleotides match TRBD1. With 1 base clipped from V and 3 bases from J, the junction kept 8 bases outside the gene matches. The length of the CDR3 is 17 residues. The chain's CDR3 is CASSLGGKGQVYNEQFF. CDR3 DNA: TGTGCCAGCAGTTTAGGGGGGAAGGGACAGGTCTACAATGAGCAGTTCTTC.

The chain has TRBV10-3 and TRBJ2-1, with 11 positions matching TRBD2. Germline loops: CDR1 ENHRY, CDR2 SYGVKD. CDR3 length: 17 residues. V lost 0 bases to trimming and J lost 4 bases; unmatched junction nucleotides: 5. The chain's CDR3 is CAISESSGRAGYNEQFF. In DNA, the CDR3 is TGTGCCATCAGTGAGTCTAGCGGGAGGGCCGGGTACAATGAGCAGTTCTTC.

This clonotype was found a few times. The CDR3 sequence: CASSKGTGYGNQPQHF. DNA for the CDR3: TGTGCCAGCTCGAAAGGGACAGGGTATGGCAATCAGCCCCAGCATTTT. The rearrangement uses TRBV18 and TRBJ1-5; 9 bases fit TRBD1. The CDR3 contains 16 residues. The V and J ends lost 6 bases and 2 bases, in that order; junction bases with no gene match: 8. Germline values: CDR1 KGHSH, CDR2 LQKENI.

V usage is TRBV4-2 and J usage is TRBJ2-3; unclear D gene. The ends were cut back, 3 bases at V and 8 bases at J, with 12 bases in the middle. Germline assignment: CDR1 LGHNA and CDR2 YNFKEQ. This CDR3 spans 13 amino acids. For the CDR3, the DNA is TGTGCCAGCAGCCAGGCGGATTTTACTACGCAGTATTTT. It translates to CASSQADFTTQYF.

This clonotype was observed at least ten times. The V gene is TRBV5-1, the J gene TRBJ1-5; TRBD1 matches at 11 bases. This CDR3 region has 14 residues. V dropped 5 bases and J dropped 8; count of bases not matched to a gene: 6. Germline-derived CDR1 and CDR2 are SGHRS and YFSETQ. CDR3 nucleotides: TGCGCCAGCAGTCGGACAGGGGGCGATGAGCCCCAGCATTTT. It translates to CASSRTGGDEPQHF.

J is TRBJ2-2 and V is TRBV5-1, with 11 bases matching TRBD2. The germline V gene encodes CDR1 SGHRS and CDR2 YFSETQ. The ends lost 2 bases at V and 7 bases at J; junction bases unmatched: 7. The CDR3 has 16 amino acids. CDR3 coding DNA: TGCGCCAGCAGCTTTTCACTAGCGGGAGTATTCGGGGAGCTGTTTTTT. The encoded protein is CASSFSLAGVFGELFF.

This clonotype was recorded a few times. The J gene is TRBJ2-5, the V gene TRBV7-2; D perhaps matches TRBD2 (6 bases). Germline V lookup: CDR1 SGHTA, CDR2 FQGNSA. V dropped 5 bases and J dropped 5 bases, with 9 bases sitting between them. This CDR3 region has 12 residues. The CDR3 DNA reads TGTGCCAGCAGCCGGGCGGGGGAGACCCAGTACTTC. Translated: CASSRAGETQYF. The entire variable domain, with the rest obtained from reference TRBV7-2 and TRBJ2-5, is as follows: GAGVSQSPSNKVTEKGKDVELRCDPISGHTALYWYRQSLGQGLEFLIYFQGNSAPDKSGLPSDRFSAERTGGSVSTLTIQRTQQEDSAVYLCASSRAGETQYFGPGTRLLVL.

The rearrangement uses TRBV5-1 and TRBJ1-1; 8 bases match TRBD1. This CDR3 contains 17 residues. Trimming took 5 bases from V and 5 from J; bases not matched to a gene: 17. Looked up from germline, CDR1 is SGHRS and CDR2 is YFSETQ. CDR3 sequence: CASRPITGGSVGTEAFF. In DNA, the CDR3 is TGCGCCAGCAGACCCATTACAGGGGGTAGCGTTGGGACTGAAGCTTTCTTT. Together with reference TRBV5-1 and TRBJ1-1, the CDR3 gives the full variable domain: KAGVTQTPRYLIKTRGQQVTLSCSPISGHRSVSWYQQTPGQGLQFLFEYFSETQRNKGNFPGRFSGRQFSNSRSEMNVSTLELGDSALYLCASRPITGGSVGTEAFFGQGTRLTVV.

The V call is TRBV27, the J call TRBJ2-3, with D perhaps TRBD1 (5 bases). Germline-derived CDR1 and CDR2 are MNHEY and SMNVEV (reference sequence). The germline V and J ends were trimmed by 8 bases and 6 bases, with 9 bases remaining between them. This CDR3 has 11 amino acids. CDR3 sequence: CASAQVDTQYF. The CDR3 DNA reads TGTGCCAGCGCACAGGTGGATACGCAGTATTTT.

The gene calls are TRBV27 and TRBJ2-1; no firm D call. The length of the CDR3 is 15 residues. Germline loops: CDR1 MNHEY, CDR2 SMNVEV (reference sequence). V was cut by 7 bases and J by 4 bases, with 17 bases left in between. In nucleotides, the CDR3 is TGTGCCAGCAACGCGCGCAAGGGTCCTTACAATGAGCAGTTCTTC. This encodes CASNARKGPYNEQFF.

This clonotype was detected ten times or more. The V and J genes are TRBV20-1 and TRBJ2-1; possibly TRBD2 for D (5 bases). Germline V lookup: CDR1 DFQATT, CDR2 SNEGSKA (reference sequence). The CDR3 length is 14 residues. Trimming stripped 1 base from V and 5 bases from J, with 12 bases between. The CDR3 sequence is CSARGEITDNEQFF. CDR3 coding DNA: TGCAGTGCTAGAGGGGAGATTACCGACAATGAGCAGTTCTTC.

This rearrangement joins TRBV10-3 to TRBJ2-6; D is possibly TRBD2 (5 bases). This CDR3 has 16 amino acids. V was clipped by 6 bases and J by 0 bases, with 12 bases between them. CDR1 is ENHRY and CDR2 is SYGVKD in the germline V gene. Here the CDR3 DNA reads TGTGCCATCAGCGCTAGCTCCAGCTCTGGGGCCAACGTCCTGACTTTC. Translated, it gives CAISASSSSGANVLTF.

This clonotype appeared a few times. The chain joins TRBV27 to TRBJ1-2, with 8 bases identical to TRBD1. Germline trimming cut 6 bases from V and 7 bases from J; bases unmatched to any gene: 13. Germline V gene lookup returns CDR1 MNHEY and CDR2 SMNVEV (reference sequence). This CDR3 contains 15 residues. CDR3 residues: CASSPWQGARAGYTF. The CDR3 DNA is TGTGCCAGCAGCCCTTGGCAGGGGGCGCGTGCTGGCTACACCTTC.

This clonotype was counted a few times. The chain links TRBV7-2 to TRBJ2-7; no clear D gene. CDR1 SGHTA and CDR2 FQGNSA come from the germline V gene. V gave up 2 bases and J gave up 3 bases, with 11 bases separating them. The CDR3 totals 14 residues. CDR3 in amino acids: CASSLMVQYYEQYF. The CDR3 region has the DNA TGTGCCAGCAGCTTAATGGTACAGTACTACGAGCAGTACTTC.

This clonotype was observed at least ten times. This CDR3 reads CASSPPGLAGGKTQYF. The CDR3 bases are TGTGCCAGCAGTCCTCCGGGACTAGCGGGGGGAAAGACCCAGTACTTC. The genes are TRBV12-3 or TRBV12-4 and TRBJ2-5, with 15 bases identical to TRBD2. V shed 5 bases, J shed 6 bases, and the junction held 7 bases outside the gene matches. The CDR3 is 16 amino acids.

This CDR3 is CASSLATGEGTQYF. The DNA for the CDR3 is TGCGCCAGCAGCTTGGCCACAGGGGAAGGGACCCAGTACTTC. The V and J genes are TRBV5-1 and TRBJ2-5; 7 bases fit TRBD1. Germline CDR1 SGHRS, CDR2 YFSETQ. The CDR3 covers 14 residues. J gave up 7 bases and V 0 bases, and 6 bases lay outside the gene matches.